This is a list of T cell receptor beta chains from one sample in a study of T cell responses to AZD1222 COVID-19 vaccine. Profiling relied on immunoSEQ multiplex PCR, and the TCRdb table lists in-frame clones only, not all of them. Of 110,000 or so clones listed, 91% are singletons. This specimen consisted of peripheral blood, obtained on day 0 of AZD1222 vaccination. Receptors originate from an adult in good health. CDR3s include the opening cysteine and the closing phenylalanine or tryptophan. A D gene is named only where the DNA matches it firmly. The size of a clone is reported for some rows only, either as once, few or many, or as a class for expanded clones.

clone size: NA; D gene: NA; V gene: TRBV19; J gene: TRBJ1-1; CDR3 protein: CASSEGRQRIMNTEAFF; CDR3 DNA: TGTGCCAGTAGCGAGGGAAGACAGAGGATAATGAACACTGAAGCTTTCTTT
clone size: NA; D gene: NA; V gene: TRBV14; J gene: TRBJ1-3; CDR3 protein: CASSRVSSAGNTIYF; CDR3 DNA: TGTGCCAGCAGCCGAGTCTCGAGTGCTGGAAACACCATATATTTT
clone size: NA; D gene: TRBD1; V gene: TRBV9; J gene: TRBJ1-5; CDR3 protein: CASSAGVWDSDNQPQHF; CDR3 DNA: TGTGCCAGCAGCGCGGGGGTTTGGGACAGTGACAATCAGCCCCAGCATTTT
clone size: NA; D gene: TRBD2; V gene: TRBV28; J gene: TRBJ2-7; CDR3 protein: CASSISGTSGLYEQYF; CDR3 DNA: TGTGCCAGCAGCATCTCCGGGACTAGCGGGCTCTACGAGCAGTACTTC
clone size: NA; D gene: NA; V gene: TRBV6-5; J gene: TRBJ2-2; CDR3 protein: CASTAGDTGELFF; CDR3 DNA: TGTGCCAGCACGGCAGGAGACACCGGGGAGCTGTTTTTT
clone size: NA; D gene: NA; V gene: TRBV12-5; J gene: TRBJ1-5; CDR3 protein: CASDSGVLQPQHF; CDR3 DNA: TGTGCTAGTGACAGCGGGGTGTTACAGCCCCAGCATTTT
clone size: NA; D gene: NA; V gene: TRBV20-1; J gene: TRBJ2-3; CDR3 protein: CSAPNTDTQYF; CDR3 DNA: TGCAGTGCTCCCAACACAGATACGCAGTATTTT
clone size: NA; D gene: NA; V gene: TRBV3-1/TRBV3-2; J gene: TRBJ1-2; CDR3 protein: CASSHLGGYTF; CDR3 DNA: TGTGCCAGCAGCCATCTTGGAGGCTACACCTTC
clone size: NA; D gene: TRBD1; V gene: TRBV11-2; J gene: TRBJ2-1; CDR3 protein: CASSPGQGGTEQFF; CDR3 DNA: TGTGCCAGCAGCCCGGGACAGGGAGGCACTGAGCAGTTCTTC
clone size: NA; D gene: NA; V gene: TRBV6-5; J gene: TRBJ2-5; CDR3 protein: CAVESQETQYF; CDR3 DNA: TGTGCGGTAGAGTCCCAAGAGACCCAGTACTTC
clone size: once; D gene: NA; V gene: TRBV28; J gene: TRBJ2-2; CDR3 protein: CASSSGGGAGELFF; CDR3 DNA: TGTGCCAGCAGTTCGGGTGGAGGGGCCGGGGAGCTGTTTTTT
clone size: NA; D gene: NA; V gene: TRBV25-1; J gene: TRBJ2-2; CDR3 protein: CASTPSGYTGELFF; CDR3 DNA: TGTGCCAGCACCCCTTCAGGGTACACCGGGGAGCTGTTTTTT
clone size: NA; D gene: TRBD1; V gene: TRBV10-3; J gene: TRBJ2-4; CDR3 protein: CAISSRPGQLAKNIQYF; CDR3 DNA: TGTGCCATCAGCAGCCGCCCGGGACAGCTAGCCAAAAACATTCAGTACTTC
clone size: NA; D gene: NA; V gene: TRBV19; J gene: TRBJ1-2; CDR3 protein: CASSIPPLTWNGYTF; CDR3 DNA: TGTGCCAGTAGTATCCCCCCGCTTACGTGGAATGGCTACACCTTC
clone size: NA; D gene: TRBD1; V gene: TRBV27; J gene: TRBJ1-5; CDR3 protein: CAKHRDRVFSNQPQHF; CDR3 DNA: TGTGCCAAACACCGGGACAGGGTCTTCAGCAATCAGCCCCAGCATTTT
clone size: NA; D gene: TRBD1; V gene: TRBV7-9; J gene: TRBJ2-4; CDR3 protein: CASSREKGAMDIQYF; CDR3 DNA: TGTGCCAGCAGCAGAGAGAAGGGGGCGATGGACATTCAGTACTTC
clone size: NA; D gene: TRBD1; V gene: TRBV5-1; J gene: TRBJ2-2; CDR3 protein: CASSFGQGASGELFF; CDR3 DNA: TGCGCCAGCAGCTTCGGACAGGGTGCGAGCGGGGAGCTGTTTTTT
clone size: NA; D gene: NA; V gene: TRBV27; J gene: TRBJ2-5; CDR3 protein: CASSYTRAGKTQYF; CDR3 DNA: TGTGCCAGCAGTTACACGAGGGCCGGGAAGACCCAGTACTTC
clone size: NA; D gene: TRBD1; V gene: TRBV5-1; J gene: TRBJ2-3; CDR3 protein: CASGMGQGAIKETDTQYF; CDR3 DNA: TGCGCCAGCGGAATGGGACAGGGGGCAATAAAGGAGACAGATACGCAGTATTTT
clone size: NA; D gene: NA; V gene: TRBV27; J gene: TRBJ1-1; CDR3 protein: CASTSHGGGNSEAFF; CDR3 DNA: TGTGCCAGCACCTCGCATGGAGGAGGGAATTCTGAAGCTTTCTTT
clone size: NA; D gene: TRBD1; V gene: TRBV27; J gene: TRBJ2-7; CDR3 protein: CASRGQSYEQYF; CDR3 DNA: TGTGCCAGCAGGGGACAGAGTTACGAGCAGTACTTC
clone size: NA; D gene: TRBD1; V gene: TRBV10-3; J gene: TRBJ2-7; CDR3 protein: CAISGGQGESDHEQYF; CDR3 DNA: TGTGCCATCAGTGGCGGACAGGGGGAATCGGACCACGAGCAGTACTTC
clone size: NA; D gene: NA; V gene: TRBV28; J gene: TRBJ1-5; CDR3 protein: CASSFLDGGNQPQHF; CDR3 DNA: TGTGCCAGCAGTTTTCTGGATGGGGGCAATCAGCCCCAGCATTTT
clone size: NA; D gene: TRBD1; V gene: TRBV9; J gene: TRBJ2-2; CDR3 protein: CASSATGARSGELFF; CDR3 DNA: TGTGCCAGCAGCGCGACAGGGGCCCGTTCCGGGGAGCTGTTTTTT
clone size: NA; D gene: NA; V gene: TRBV3-1/TRBV3-2; J gene: TRBJ1-1; CDR3 protein: CASSAPGEMAFF; CDR3 DNA: TGTGCCAGCAGCGCCCCGGGCGAGATGGCTTTCTTT
clone size: NA; D gene: NA; V gene: TRBV11-3; J gene: TRBJ2-1; CDR3 protein: CASSSAWIGEQFF; CDR3 DNA: TGTGCCAGCAGCTCGGCCTGGATAGGTGAGCAGTTCTTC
clone size: NA; D gene: NA; V gene: TRBV6-2/TRBV6-3; J gene: TRBJ1-3; CDR3 protein: CASSYGPGRRSTGNTIYF; CDR3 DNA: TGTGCCAGCAGTTACGGGCCTGGCCGGCGATCGACTGGAAACACCATATATTTT
clone size: NA; D gene: NA; V gene: TRBV6-6; J gene: TRBJ1-6; CDR3 protein: CASRTLEGPLHF; CDR3 DNA: TGTGCCAGCCGTACCCTAGAGGGACCCCTCCACTTT
clone size: NA; D gene: NA; V gene: TRBV28; J gene: TRBJ2-1; CDR3 protein: CASGTTGYEQFF; CDR3 DNA: TGTGCCAGTGGTACTACAGGGTATGAGCAGTTCTTC
clone size: NA; D gene: TRBD1; V gene: TRBV7-9; J gene: TRBJ2-7; CDR3 protein: CASSGDSPFSYEQYF; CDR3 DNA: TGTGCCAGCAGCGGGGACAGCCCTTTTTCCTACGAGCAGTACTTC
clone size: NA; D gene: TRBD1; V gene: TRBV11-2; J gene: TRBJ1-1; CDR3 protein: CASSLGQGRQTEAFF; CDR3 DNA: TGTGCCAGCAGCTTAGGACAGGGACGTCAGACTGAAGCTTTCTTT
clone size: once; D gene: NA; V gene: TRBV3-1/TRBV3-2; J gene: TRBJ2-2; CDR3 protein: CASSPFANTGELFF; CDR3 DNA: TGTGCCAGCAGTCCATTCGCGAACACCGGGGAGCTGTTTTTT
clone size: NA; D gene: NA; V gene: TRBV18; J gene: TRBJ1-4; CDR3 protein: CASSPTTTNEKLFF; CDR3 DNA: TGTGCCAGCTCACCGACAACAACTAATGAAAAACTGTTTTTT
clone size: NA; D gene: TRBD1; V gene: TRBV6-5; J gene: TRBJ2-2; CDR3 protein: CASSQQGARGELFF; CDR3 DNA: TGTGCCAGCAGTCAACAGGGGGCGCGTGGGGAGCTGTTTTTT
clone size: NA; D gene: NA; V gene: TRBV25-1; J gene: TRBJ1-6; CDR3 protein: CASSEYDSGSPLHF; CDR3 DNA: TGTGCCAGCAGTGAATACGATAGTGGTTCACCCCTCCACTTT
clone size: once; D gene: TRBD2; V gene: TRBV9; J gene: TRBJ2-7; CDR3 protein: CASSVDSAGGSYEQYF; CDR3 DNA: TGTGCCAGCAGCGTAGACTCGGCGGGAGGTTCCTACGAGCAGTACTTC
clone size: NA; D gene: TRBD1; V gene: TRBV7-2; J gene: TRBJ1-2; CDR3 protein: CASSLEGANYGYTF; CDR3 DNA: TGTGCCAGCAGCTTGGAGGGGGCCAACTATGGCTACACCTTC
clone size: NA; D gene: NA; V gene: TRBV12-3/TRBV12-4; J gene: TRBJ1-2; CDR3 protein: CASKAGGGYTF; CDR3 DNA: TGTGCCAGCAAGGCGGGCGGTGGCTACACCTTC
clone size: NA; D gene: TRBD2; V gene: TRBV13; J gene: TRBJ2-7; CDR3 protein: CASSQREEFYEQYF; CDR3 DNA: TGTGCCAGCAGCCAGCGGGAGGAGTTCTACGAGCAGTACTTC
clone size: NA; D gene: NA; V gene: TRBV27; J gene: TRBJ1-5; CDR3 protein: CASSLAGRSNQPQHF; CDR3 DNA: TGTGCCAGCAGTTTAGCGGGCAGAAGCAATCAGCCCCAGCATTTT
clone size: NA; D gene: TRBD1; V gene: TRBV6-5; J gene: TRBJ2-4; CDR3 protein: CASSRRQGKNIQYF; CDR3 DNA: TGTGCCAGCAGTCGACGACAGGGCAAAAACATTCAGTACTTC
clone size: NA; D gene: NA; V gene: TRBV30; J gene: TRBJ2-3; CDR3 protein: CAWSVLTDTQYF; CDR3 DNA: TGTGCCTGGAGTGTACTCACAGATACGCAGTATTTT
clone size: NA; D gene: NA; V gene: TRBV6-1; J gene: TRBJ1-2; CDR3 protein: CASSEEGWLSVAGYTF; CDR3 DNA: TGTGCCAGCAGTGAAGAAGGGTGGTTGTCCGTCGCTGGCTACACCTTC
clone size: once; D gene: NA; V gene: TRBV2; J gene: TRBJ1-1; CDR3 protein: CASRFESLTEAFF; CDR3 DNA: TGTGCCAGCAGGTTCGAGAGCCTCACTGAAGCTTTCTTT
clone size: NA; D gene: TRBD1; V gene: TRBV30; J gene: TRBJ1-2; CDR3 protein: CASEQTGGDGYTF; CDR3 DNA: TGTGCCTCGGAACAGACAGGGGGCGATGGCTACACCTTC
clone size: few; D gene: TRBD2; V gene: TRBV6-5; J gene: TRBJ2-2; CDR3 protein: CASHLAASNTGELFF; CDR3 DNA: TGTGCCAGCCACCTAGCGGCCTCGAACACCGGGGAGCTGTTTTTT
clone size: NA; D gene: NA; V gene: TRBV12-3/TRBV12-4; J gene: TRBJ1-2; CDR3 protein: CASRPPRPYGYTF; CDR3 DNA: TGTGCCAGCAGACCTCCCCGCCCCTATGGCTACACCTTC
clone size: once; D gene: NA; V gene: TRBV4-2; J gene: TRBJ1-2; CDR3 protein: CASSQDKATLYYGYTF; CDR3 DNA: TGTGCCAGCAGCCAAGATAAGGCCACCCTATACTATGGCTACACCTTC
clone size: NA; D gene: NA; V gene: TRBV10-3; J gene: TRBJ2-1; CDR3 protein: CAISGHNLDNEQFF; CDR3 DNA: TGTGCCATCAGTGGACACAACCTAGACAATGAGCAGTTCTTC
clone size: NA; D gene: NA; V gene: TRBV30; J gene: TRBJ2-7; CDR3 protein: CAWSRDTYEQYF; CDR3 DNA: TGTGCCTGGAGCCGCGACACCTACGAGCAGTACTTC
clone size: NA; D gene: NA; V gene: TRBV3-1/TRBV3-2; J gene: TRBJ1-6; CDR3 protein: CASSQDREGSPLHF; CDR3 DNA: TGTGCCAGCAGCCAAGACAGGGAGGGGTCACCCCTCCACTTT
clone size: NA; D gene: NA; V gene: TRBV11-2; J gene: TRBJ2-2; CDR3 protein: CASSPEAGELFF; CDR3 DNA: TGTGCCAGCAGCCCTGAGGCCGGGGAGCTGTTTTTT
clone size: NA; D gene: NA; V gene: TRBV30; J gene: TRBJ1-1; CDR3 protein: CAWSVDVRGTEAFF; CDR3 DNA: TGTGCCTGGAGTGTGGACGTCCGGGGCACTGAAGCTTTCTTT
clone size: NA; D gene: TRBD1; V gene: TRBV27; J gene: TRBJ2-7; CDR3 protein: CASSLGQGSEQYF; CDR3 DNA: TGTGCCAGCAGTCTGGGACAGGGCAGCGAGCAGTACTTC
clone size: NA; D gene: NA; V gene: TRBV5-1; J gene: TRBJ1-3; CDR3 protein: CASSLDGEPAGNTIYF; CDR3 DNA: TGCGCCAGCAGCTTGGACGGAGAACCGGCTGGAAACACCATATATTTT